At least ten counts were recorded for the clone carrying this T cell receptor (beta chain). The data derive from a study of metastatic and nonmetastatic thyroid tumors. Study-level background: The study looked at repertoires side by side in blood and in tumor or nodule tissue from malignant and benign thyroid patients.

No patient had received any treatment before thyroid surgery. In the study's own analysis: For papillary thyroid cancer, a distant-metastasis classifier was constructed from CDR3 differences observed across clinicopathological groups. MiXCR reprocessed the PCR reads for TCRdb. Here the V and J calls rest on TCRdb's processing, not on the authors' analysis. The sample shows around 20,000 clones, over 9.5% of them seen only once. Germline loops: CDR1 MGHRA, CDR2 YSYEKL. V gave up 4 bases and J gave up 4 bases, with 10 bases separating them. This CDR3 is built from 13 residues. The receptor's source is a female donor with papillary thyroid cancer or a benign thyroid nodule (not recorded which). Some clones in this sample may be carry-over from other donors' samples. The J gene is TRBJ1-1, the V gene TRBV4-1; TRBD1 might be the D (5 bases). The sample comprised blood. In nucleotides, the CDR3 is TGCGCCAGCAGCCTCAGGGAGGTCACTGAAGCTTTCTTT. As protein: CASSLREVTEAFF.